The rows below give T cell receptor beta chains drawn from one sample of a study of T cells in Graves' hyperthyroidism and ophthalmopathy. TCRdb processed the multiplex PCR reads anew with MiXCR; each CDR3 protein has one entry. The sample comprises a few hundred thousand distinct CDR3 sequences, roughly 13% of which are singletons, and roughly 9.2% rests with the top ten. Specimen: blood. The receptors originated from a woman younger than 35 with Graves' hyperthyroidism. CDR3s include the opening cysteine and the closing phenylalanine or tryptophan. The order of the fields is V gene, D gene, clone size, CDR3 length, CDR3 protein. The D gene is left open where the match is weak. Size is omitted from some rows. Given values are once, few, many or a class for expanded clones.

TRBV15 | - | many | 15 | CATSRDYGVNTEAFF
TRBV20-1 | TRBD2 | many | 12 | CSAPTSPNEQFF
TRBV11-2 | TRBD1 | many | 14 | CASSSTGGWDGYTF
TRBV2 | - | many | 12 | CASSVPVGEQFF
TRBV27 | - | - | 13 | CASSLSGQGIQYF
TRBV9 | - | - | 14 | CASSTTGNGQPQHF
TRBV20-1 | TRBD2 | many | 18 | CSAEAGGLAGAGIDEQYF
TRBV15 | TRBD2 | many | 14 | CATTPTSDYNEQFF
TRBV4-3 | TRBD1 | - | 15 | CASSPGTGVGGEQFF
TRBV4-1 | TRBD2 | many | 18 | CASSPWGTSGVDQETQYF
TRBV4-1 | - | - | 14 | CASSQVPGGQPQHF
TRBV14 | TRBD1 | few | 15 | CASSRSGGAGDTQYF
TRBV5-4 | TRBD1 | - | 15 | CAITAGQDMNTEAFF
TRBV19 | - | - | 15 | CASSISLMGNQPQHF
TRBV28 | - | many | 14 | CASRFRGTGTEAFF
TRBV12-3/TRBV12-4 | TRBD2 | many | 18 | CASSPLPGLAGSTDTQYF
TRBV7-8 | TRBD1 | - | 15 | CASSLRRDRGPGAFF
TRBV30 | - | many | 13 | CAWSVDLTAGYTF
TRBV19 | - | - | 15 | CASRGTPEGNYGYTF
TRBV4-3 | TRBD1 | few | 17 | CASSQDWSRGSYNEQFF
TRBV6-5 | TRBD1 | - | 15 | CASSLDRGGNSPLHF
TRBV28 | - | many | 15 | CASRNGGPVTDTQYF
TRBV28 | TRBD2 | many | 15 | CASSSGTSGGETQYF
TRBV12-3/TRBV12-4 | - | few | 14 | CASSPGQQQETQYF
TRBV28 | TRBD1 | many | 14 | CASDSTGDNEKLFF
TRBV4-1 | - | few | 17 | CASSPVNRDLKTYEQYF
TRBV28 | TRBD2 | many | 15 | CASSFGLAGAYEQYF
TRBV9 | TRBD2 | many | 15 | CASSVGGRGAQELFF
TRBV7-9 | TRBD2 | many | 14 | CASSFGGGADTQYF